Sequencing of this TCR beta chain was carried out in a study of blood T cell repertoires in COVID-19. About the research overall: COVID-19 samples, acute and convalescent, were from the United States, Italy and Spain.

V was shortened by 2 bases and J by 2 bases, with 6 bases between the two germline ends. This CDR3 contains 13 residues. The germline V gene has CDR1 SEHNR and CDR2 FQNEAQ (reference sequence). Methods used by the authors: It was from reference gene primer amplification that nucleated cell counts were estimated. Sequencing was performed with immunoSEQ multiplex PCR; in TCRdb, only in-frame clones are kept and a portion is missing. That table furnishes V, J and clone size, whereas the DNA furnished D and trimming. The sample consists of 250,000 or so clones, 80% to 90% of them appearing once. Cohort allocation depended upon clinical history that participants reported. Donors in Cohort 3 counted as recovered after two negative PCRs, clearance, or symptom resolution. Details on this clone: Other DNA sequences within the sample encode an identical CDR3.

The chain is built from TRBV7-9 and TRBJ1-1; D perhaps matches TRBD1 (5 bases). The TCR comes from a woman aged 45-65 years who had recovered from COVID-19. Sequencing used PBMCs or T cells enriched from blood (not recorded which). CDR3 sequence (DNA): TGTGCCAGCAGCTTACAGGGCAACACTGAAGCTTTCTTT. This codes for CASSLQGNTEAFF.